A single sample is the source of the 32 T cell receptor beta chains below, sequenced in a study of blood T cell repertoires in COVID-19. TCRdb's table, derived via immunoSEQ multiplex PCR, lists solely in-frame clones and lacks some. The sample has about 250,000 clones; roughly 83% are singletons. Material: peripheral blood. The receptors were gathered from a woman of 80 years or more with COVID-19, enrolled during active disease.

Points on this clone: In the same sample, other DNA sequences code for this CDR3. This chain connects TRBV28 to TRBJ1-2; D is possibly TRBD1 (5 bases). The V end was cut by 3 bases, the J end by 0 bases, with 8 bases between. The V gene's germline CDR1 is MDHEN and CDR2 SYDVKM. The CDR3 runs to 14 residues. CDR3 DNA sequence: TGTGCCAGCAGTTTGGGGGGAGCTAACTATGGCTACACCTTC. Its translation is CASSLGGANYGYTF.

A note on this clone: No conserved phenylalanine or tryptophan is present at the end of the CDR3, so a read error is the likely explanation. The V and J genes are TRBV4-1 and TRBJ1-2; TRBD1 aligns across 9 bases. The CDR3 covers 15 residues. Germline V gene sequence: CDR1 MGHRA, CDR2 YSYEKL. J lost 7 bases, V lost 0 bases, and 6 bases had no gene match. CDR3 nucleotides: TGCGCCAGCAGCCAAGAGGAACAGGGGGCCAGTGGCTACACCTCC. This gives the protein CASSQEEQGASGYTS.

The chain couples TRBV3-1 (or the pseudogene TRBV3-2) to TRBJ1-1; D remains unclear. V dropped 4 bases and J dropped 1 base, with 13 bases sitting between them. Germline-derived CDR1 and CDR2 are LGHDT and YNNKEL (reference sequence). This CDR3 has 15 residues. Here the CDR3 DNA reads TGTGCCAGCAGCCCCTATACGTCCCAGAACACTGAAGCTTTCTTT. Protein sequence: CASSPYTSQNTEAFF.

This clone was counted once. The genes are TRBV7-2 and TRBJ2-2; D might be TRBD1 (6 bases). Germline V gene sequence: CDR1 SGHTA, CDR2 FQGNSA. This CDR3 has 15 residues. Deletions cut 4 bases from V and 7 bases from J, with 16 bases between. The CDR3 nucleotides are TGTGCCAGCAGCTCAACAGGGATAGGCAACGGGGAGCTGTTTTTT. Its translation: CASSSTGIGNGELFF.

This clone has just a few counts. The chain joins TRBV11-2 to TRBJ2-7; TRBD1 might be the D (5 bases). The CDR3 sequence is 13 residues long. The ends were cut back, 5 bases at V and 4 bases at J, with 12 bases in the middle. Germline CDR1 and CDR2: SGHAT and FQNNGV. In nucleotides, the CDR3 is TGTGCCAGCAGCGAACGACAGATTTACGAGCAGTACGTC. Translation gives CASSERQIYEQYV.

CDR3 sequence: CASSSGTDYGYTF. Here the CDR3 DNA reads TGTGCCAGCAGCTCCGGGACAGACTATGGCTACACCTTC. J is TRBJ1-2 and V is TRBV7-6, with 7 bases aligning to TRBD1. Losses at the gene ends were 4 bases for V and 3 bases for J; bases not matched to a gene: 2. CDR3 size: 13 residues. Germline CDR1 reads SGHVS; CDR2 reads FNYEAQ. Combining the CDR3 with reference TRBV7-6 and TRBJ1-2 gives the whole variable domain GAGVSQSPRYKVTKRGQDVALRCDPISGHVSLYWYRQALGQGPEFLTYFNYEAQQDKSGLPNDRFSAERPEGSISTLTIQRTEQRDSAMYRCASSSGTDYGYTFGSGTRLTVV.

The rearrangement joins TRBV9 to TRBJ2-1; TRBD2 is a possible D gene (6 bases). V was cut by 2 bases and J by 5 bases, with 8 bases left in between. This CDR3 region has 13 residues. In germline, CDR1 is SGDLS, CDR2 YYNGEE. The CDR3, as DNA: TGTGCCAGCAGCGTTCGACTAGACAATGAGCAGTTCTTC. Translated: CASSVRLDNEQFF.

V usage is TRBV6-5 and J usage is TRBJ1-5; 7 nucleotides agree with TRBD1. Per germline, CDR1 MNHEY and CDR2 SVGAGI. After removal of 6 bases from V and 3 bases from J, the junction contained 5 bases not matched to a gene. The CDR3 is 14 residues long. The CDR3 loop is CASRAGTDNQPQHF. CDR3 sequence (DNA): TGTGCCAGCAGGGCCGGGACAGACAATCAGCCCCAGCATTTT.

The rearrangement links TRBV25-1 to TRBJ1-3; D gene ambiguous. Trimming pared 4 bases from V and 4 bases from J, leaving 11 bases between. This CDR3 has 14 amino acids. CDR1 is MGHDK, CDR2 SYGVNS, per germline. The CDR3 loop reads CASSGHPGGNTIYF. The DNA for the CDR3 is TGTGCCAGCAGTGGACACCCCGGAGGAAACACCATATATTTT.

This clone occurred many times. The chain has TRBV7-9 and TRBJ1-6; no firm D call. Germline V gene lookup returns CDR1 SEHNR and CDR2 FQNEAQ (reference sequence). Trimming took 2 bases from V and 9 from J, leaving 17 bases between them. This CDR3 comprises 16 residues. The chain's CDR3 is CASSLNEGTKGSPLHF. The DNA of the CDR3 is TGTGCCAGCAGCTTAAACGAGGGAACAAAGGGTTCACCCCTCCACTTT.

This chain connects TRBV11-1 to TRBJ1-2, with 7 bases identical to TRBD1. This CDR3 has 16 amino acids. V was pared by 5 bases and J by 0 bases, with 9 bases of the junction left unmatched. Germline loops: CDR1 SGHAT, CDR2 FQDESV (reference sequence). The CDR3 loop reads CASSAHATGANYGYTF. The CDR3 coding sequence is TGTGCCAGCAGCGCCCACGCCACAGGGGCTAACTATGGCTACACCTTC.

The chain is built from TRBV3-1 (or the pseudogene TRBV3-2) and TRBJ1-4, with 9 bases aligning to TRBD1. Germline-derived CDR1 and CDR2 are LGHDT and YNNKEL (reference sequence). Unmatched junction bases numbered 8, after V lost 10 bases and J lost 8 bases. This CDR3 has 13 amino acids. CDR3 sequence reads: CATTGQGLEKLFF. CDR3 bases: TGTGCCACCACGGGACAGGGCCTCGAAAAACTGTTTTTT.

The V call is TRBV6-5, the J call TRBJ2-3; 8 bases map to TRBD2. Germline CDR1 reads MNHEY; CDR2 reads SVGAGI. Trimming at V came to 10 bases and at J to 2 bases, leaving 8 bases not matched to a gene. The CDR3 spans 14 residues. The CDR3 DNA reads TGTGCCACTCAAATAGCGGGGAACACAGATACGCAGTATTTT. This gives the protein CATQIAGNTDTQYF.

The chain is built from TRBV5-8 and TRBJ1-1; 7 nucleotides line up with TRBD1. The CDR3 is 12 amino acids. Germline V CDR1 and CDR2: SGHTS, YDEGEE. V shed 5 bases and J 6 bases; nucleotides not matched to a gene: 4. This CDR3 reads CASRLTGSEAFF. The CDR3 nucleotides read TGTGCCAGCAGATTGACAGGGTCTGAAGCTTTCTTT.

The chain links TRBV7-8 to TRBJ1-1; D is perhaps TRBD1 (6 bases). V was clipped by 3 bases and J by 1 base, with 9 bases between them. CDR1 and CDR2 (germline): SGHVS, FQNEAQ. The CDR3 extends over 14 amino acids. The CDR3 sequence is CASSLLQGNTEAFF. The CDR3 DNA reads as TGTGCCAGCAGCTTGCTACAGGGGAACACTGAAGCTTTCTTT.

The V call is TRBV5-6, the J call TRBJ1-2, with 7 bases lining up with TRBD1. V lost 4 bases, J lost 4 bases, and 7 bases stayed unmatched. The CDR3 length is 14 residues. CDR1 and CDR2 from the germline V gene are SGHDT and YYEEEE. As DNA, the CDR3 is TGTGCCAGCAGCCCCCGGGGACAGATCTATGGCTACACCTTC. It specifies CASSPRGQIYGYTF.

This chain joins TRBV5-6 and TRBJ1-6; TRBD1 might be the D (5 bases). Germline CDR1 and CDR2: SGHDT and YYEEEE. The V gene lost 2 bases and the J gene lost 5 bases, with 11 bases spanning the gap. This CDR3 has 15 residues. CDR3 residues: CASSFLGEDNSPLHF. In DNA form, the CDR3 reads TGTGCCAGCAGCTTTCTAGGGGAGGATAATTCACCCCTCCACTTT.

The CDR3 reads CASSESDNRGYTF. The CDR3 coding sequence is TGTGCCAGCAGTGAGTCAGACAATCGAGGCTACACCTTC. The chain links TRBV25-1 to TRBJ1-2, with unresolved D. The ends were cut back, 3 bases at V and 8 bases at J, with 13 bases in the middle. This CDR3 region has 13 residues. Looked up from germline, CDR1 is MGHDK and CDR2 is SYGVNS.

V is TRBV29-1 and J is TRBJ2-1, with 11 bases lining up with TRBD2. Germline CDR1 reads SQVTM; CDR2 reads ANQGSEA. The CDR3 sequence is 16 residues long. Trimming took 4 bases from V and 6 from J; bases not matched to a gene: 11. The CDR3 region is CSVGDLAGGTINEQFF. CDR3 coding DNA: TGCAGCGTTGGGGACTTAGCGGGGGGGACAATCAATGAGCAGTTCTTC.

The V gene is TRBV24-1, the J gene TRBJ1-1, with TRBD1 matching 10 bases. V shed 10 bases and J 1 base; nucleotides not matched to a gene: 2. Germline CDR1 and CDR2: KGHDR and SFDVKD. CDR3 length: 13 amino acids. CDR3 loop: CATRDRGNTEAFF. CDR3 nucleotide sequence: TGTGCCACTAGGGACAGGGGGAACACTGAAGCTTTCTTT.

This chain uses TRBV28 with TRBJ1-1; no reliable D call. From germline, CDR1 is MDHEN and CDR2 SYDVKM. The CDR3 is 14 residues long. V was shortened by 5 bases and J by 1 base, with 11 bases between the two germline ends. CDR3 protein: CASSPQIGNTEAFF. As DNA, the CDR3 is TGTGCCAGCAGTCCCCAGATTGGGAACACTGAAGCTTTCTTT.

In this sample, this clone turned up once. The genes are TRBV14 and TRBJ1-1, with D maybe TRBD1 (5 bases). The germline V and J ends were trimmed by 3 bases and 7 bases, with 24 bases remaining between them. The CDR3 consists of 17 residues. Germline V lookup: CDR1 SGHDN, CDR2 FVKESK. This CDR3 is CASSHFRGDYREIEAFF. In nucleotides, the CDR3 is TGTGCCAGCAGCCATTTTAGGGGTGATTACAGAGAAATTGAAGCTTTCTTT.

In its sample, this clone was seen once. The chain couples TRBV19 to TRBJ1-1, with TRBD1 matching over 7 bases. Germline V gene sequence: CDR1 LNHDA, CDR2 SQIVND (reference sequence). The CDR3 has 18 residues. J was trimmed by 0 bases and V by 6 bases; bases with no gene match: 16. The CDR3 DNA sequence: TGTGCCAGTAGCCCCGCCGGGACAGTAAGAATCATGAACACTGAAGCTTTCTTT. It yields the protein CASSPAGTVRIMNTEAFF.

CDR3: CASRPTRGEHSPLHF. The CDR3 DNA sequence: TGTGCCAGCAGGCCTACCAGGGGTGAGCATTCACCCCTCCACTTT. The genes are TRBV27 and TRBJ1-6, with D tentatively TRBD1 (6 bases). The V gene's germline CDR1 is MNHEY and CDR2 SMNVEV (reference sequence). V was clipped by 6 bases and J by 8 bases, with 17 bases between them. There are 15 residues in the CDR3.

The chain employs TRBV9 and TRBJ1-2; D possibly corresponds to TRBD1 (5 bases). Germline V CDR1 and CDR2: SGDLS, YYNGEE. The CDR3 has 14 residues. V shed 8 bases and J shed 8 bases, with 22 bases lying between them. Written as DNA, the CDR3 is TGTGCCAGTTCGATGACAGAACTCACAAGGGGCTACACCTTC. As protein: CASSMTELTRGYTF.

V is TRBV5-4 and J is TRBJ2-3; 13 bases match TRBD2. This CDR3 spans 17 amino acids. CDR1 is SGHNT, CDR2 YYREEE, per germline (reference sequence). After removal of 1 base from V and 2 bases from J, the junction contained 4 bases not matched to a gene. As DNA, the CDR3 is TGTGCCAGCAGCTTGCGGGGACTAGCGGGGTTCACAGATACGCAGTATTTT. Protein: CASSLRGLAGFTDTQYF.

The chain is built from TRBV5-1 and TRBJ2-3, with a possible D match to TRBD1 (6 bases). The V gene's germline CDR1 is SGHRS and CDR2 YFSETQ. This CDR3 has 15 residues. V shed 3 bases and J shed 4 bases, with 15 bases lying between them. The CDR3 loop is CASSSRGLLADTQYF. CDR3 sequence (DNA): TGCGCCAGCAGCTCCAGGGGTCTCTTGGCAGATACGCAGTATTTT.

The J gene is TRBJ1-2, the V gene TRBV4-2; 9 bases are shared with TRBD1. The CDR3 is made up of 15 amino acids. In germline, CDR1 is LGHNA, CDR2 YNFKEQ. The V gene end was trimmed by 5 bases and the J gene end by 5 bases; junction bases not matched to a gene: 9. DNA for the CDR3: TGTGCCAGCAGCGTCGTTGAGACAGGGGGGTATGGCTACACCTTC. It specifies CASSVVETGGYGYTF.

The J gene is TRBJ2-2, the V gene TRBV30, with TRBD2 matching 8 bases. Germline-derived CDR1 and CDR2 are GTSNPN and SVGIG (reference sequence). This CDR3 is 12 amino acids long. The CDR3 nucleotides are TGTAGCGGGGGTACGAACACCGGGGAGCTGTTTTTT. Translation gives CSGGTNTGELFF.

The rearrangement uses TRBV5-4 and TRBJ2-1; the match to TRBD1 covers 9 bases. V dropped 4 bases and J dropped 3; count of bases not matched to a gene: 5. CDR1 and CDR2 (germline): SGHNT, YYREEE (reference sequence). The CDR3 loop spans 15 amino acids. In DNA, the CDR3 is TGTGCCAGCAGCAGGGGACAGGGTAACTACAATGAGCAGTTCTTC. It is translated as CASSRGQGNYNEQFF.

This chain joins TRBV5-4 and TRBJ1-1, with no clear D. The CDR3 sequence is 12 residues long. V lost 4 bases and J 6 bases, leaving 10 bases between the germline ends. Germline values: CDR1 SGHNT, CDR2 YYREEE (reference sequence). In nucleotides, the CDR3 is TGTGCCAGCAGCGCTGAGTCGGCTGAAGCTTTCTTT. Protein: CASSAESAEAFF.

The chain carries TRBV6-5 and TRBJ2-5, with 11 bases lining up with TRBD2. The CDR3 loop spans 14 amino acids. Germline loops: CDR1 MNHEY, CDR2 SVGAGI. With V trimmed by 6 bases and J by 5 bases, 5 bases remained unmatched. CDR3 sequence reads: CASRQLAGVETQYF. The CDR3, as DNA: TGTGCCAGCAGACAACTAGCGGGGGTGGAGACCCAGTACTTC.